This entry describes one T cell receptor (beta chain). This sample is drawn from a study of T cell changes during pregnancy in multiple sclerosis. The CDR3 loop spans 13 amino acids. Trimming cost V 4 bases and J 0 bases, with 6 bases left between them. CDR1 and CDR2 (germline): MNHNS, SASEGT. The protocol was immunoSEQ multiplex PCR, while the TCRdb copy is restricted to in-frame clones and leaves out a portion. The data contain around 59,000 clones, approximately 90% of them singletons. The TCR comes from a female donor in good health, enrolled as a control in a pregnancy study. The input for sequencing was peripheral blood, taken in the third trimester of pregnancy. The rearrangement links TRBV6-1 to TRBJ1-1; D not certain. The CDR3 region is CASSGNMNTEAFF. CDR3 DNA: TGTGCCAGCAGTGGAAACATGAACACTGAAGCTTTCTTT.